This record looks at one T cell receptor beta chain sequence and its context. This specimen belongs to a study of blood T cell repertoires in COVID-19. Study information: Italy, Spain and the United States were the sources of the convalescent and acute COVID-19 samples. Sources were T cells, B-cell-depleted T cells, or PBMCs; the material itself was cDNA or gDNA.

The authors' processing: Estimation of nucleated cell counts relied on the amplification of reference gene primers. Method: immunoSEQ multiplex PCR; TCRdb's copy keeps in-frame clones and lacks some. V, J and clone size are those of that table, while D and trimming were read from the DNA. The table lists over 100,000 clones, around 82% of them singletons. V was pared by 6 bases and J by 3 bases, with 7 bases of the junction left unmatched. Per germline, CDR1 SNHLY and CDR2 FYNNEI. The CDR3 covers 15 residues. The sequenced sample consisted of peripheral blood. The TCR was taken from a man in his 60s with acute or convalescent COVID-19. J is TRBJ1-5 and V is TRBV2, with TRBD1 matching over 8 bases. Here the CDR3 reads CASRKDRASNQPQHF. In DNA form, the CDR3 reads TGTGCCAGCAGGAAGGACAGGGCCTCCAATCAGCCCCAGCATTTT.